This T cell receptor beta chain was recorded in a study of radiotherapy plus CTLA-4 blockade in lung cancer. Generated by immunoSEQ multiplex PCR, the TCRdb table keeps only in-frame clones and is missing some. This sample has about 51,000 clones, with 75% to 85% found just once. V lost 3 bases, J lost 2 bases, and 12 bases lay in between. The germline V gene has CDR1 MNHEY and CDR2 SVGAGI. The CDR3 spans 15 residues. The clonotype was recovered from a human donor with non-small cell lung cancer who had a complete response to radiotherapy plus ipilimumab. The chain joins TRBV6-5 to TRBJ2-3; TRBD1 might be the D (6 bases). The sample consisted of peripheral blood, taken from a patient treated with radiotherapy plus ipilimumab. The CDR3: CASSYQDRFTDTQYF. CDR3 in DNA: TGTGCCAGCAGTTATCAAGACAGGTTCACAGATACGCAGTATTTT.